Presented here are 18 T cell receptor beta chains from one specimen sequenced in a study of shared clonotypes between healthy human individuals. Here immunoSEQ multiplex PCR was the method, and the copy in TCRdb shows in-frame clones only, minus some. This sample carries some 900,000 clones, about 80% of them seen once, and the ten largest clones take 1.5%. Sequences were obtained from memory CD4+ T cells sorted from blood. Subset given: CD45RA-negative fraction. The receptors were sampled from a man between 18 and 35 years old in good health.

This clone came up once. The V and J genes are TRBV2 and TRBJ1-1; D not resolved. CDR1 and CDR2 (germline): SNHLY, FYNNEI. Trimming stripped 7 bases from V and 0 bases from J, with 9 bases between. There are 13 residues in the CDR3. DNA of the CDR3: TGTGCCAGCACTATCACTATGAACACTGAAGCTTTCTTT. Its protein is CASTITMNTEAFF.

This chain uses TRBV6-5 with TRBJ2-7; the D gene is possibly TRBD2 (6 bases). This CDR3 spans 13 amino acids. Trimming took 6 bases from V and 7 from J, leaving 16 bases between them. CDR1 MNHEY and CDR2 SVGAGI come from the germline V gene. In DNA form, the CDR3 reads TGTGCCAGCAGCCGGGAGAGAGGAAGGGAGCAGTACTTC. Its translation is CASSRERGREQYF.

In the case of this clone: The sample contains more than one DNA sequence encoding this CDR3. The CDR3 DNA follows: TGTGCCAGCAGCTTAGGACATAAGAACACTGAAGCTTTCTTT. Translation gives CASSLGHKNTEAFF. The rearrangement uses TRBV5-6 and TRBJ1-1; possibly TRBD1 for D (5 bases). V was cut by 2 bases and J by 1 base, with 9 bases left in between. Germline lookup yields CDR1 SGHDT and CDR2 YYEEEE. This CDR3 is built from 14 residues.

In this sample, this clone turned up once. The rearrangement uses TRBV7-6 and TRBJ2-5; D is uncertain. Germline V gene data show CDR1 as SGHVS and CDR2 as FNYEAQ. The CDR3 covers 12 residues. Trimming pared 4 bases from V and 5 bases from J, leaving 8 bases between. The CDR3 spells CASSSHGETQYF. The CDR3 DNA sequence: TGTGCCAGCAGCTCCCACGGGGAGACCCAGTACTTC.

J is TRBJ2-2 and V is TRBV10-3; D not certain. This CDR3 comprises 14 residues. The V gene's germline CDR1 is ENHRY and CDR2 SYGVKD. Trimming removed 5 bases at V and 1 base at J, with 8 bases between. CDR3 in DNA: TGTGCCATCAGTTCTGAGGTGAACACCGGGGAGCTGTTTTTT. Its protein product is CAISSEVNTGELFF.

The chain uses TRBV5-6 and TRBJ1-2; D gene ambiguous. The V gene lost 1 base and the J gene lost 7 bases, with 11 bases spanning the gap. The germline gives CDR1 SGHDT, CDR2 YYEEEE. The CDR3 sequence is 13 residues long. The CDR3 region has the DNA TGTGCCAGCAGCTTGAATTGGGCGGGTGGCTACACCTTC. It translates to CASSLNWAGGYTF.

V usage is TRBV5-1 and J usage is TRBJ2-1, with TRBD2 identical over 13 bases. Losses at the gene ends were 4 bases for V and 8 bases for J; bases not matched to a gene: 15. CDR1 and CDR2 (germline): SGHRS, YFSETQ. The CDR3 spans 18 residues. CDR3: CASSPGLAGAGRGDEQFF. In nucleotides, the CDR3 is TGCGCCAGCAGCCCTGGACTAGCGGGGGCGGGGCGAGGAGATGAGCAGTTCTTC.

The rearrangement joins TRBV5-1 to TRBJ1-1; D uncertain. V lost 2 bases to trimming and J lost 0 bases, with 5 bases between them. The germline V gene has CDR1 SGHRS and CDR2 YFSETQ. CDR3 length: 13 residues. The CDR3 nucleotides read TGCGCCAGCAGCTTCGCAATGAACACTGAAGCTTTCTTT. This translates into CASSFAMNTEAFF. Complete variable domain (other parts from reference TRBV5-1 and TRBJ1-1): KAGVTQTPRYLIKTRGQQVTLSCSPISGHRSVSWYQQTPGQGLQFLFEYFSETQRNKGNFPGRFSGRQFSNSRSEMNVSTLELGDSALYLCASSFAMNTEAFFGQGTRLTVV.

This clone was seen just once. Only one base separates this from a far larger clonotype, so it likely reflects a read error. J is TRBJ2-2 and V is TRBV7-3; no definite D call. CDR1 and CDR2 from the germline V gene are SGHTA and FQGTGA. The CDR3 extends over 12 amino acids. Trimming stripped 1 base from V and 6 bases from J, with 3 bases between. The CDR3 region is CASSLKAGELFF. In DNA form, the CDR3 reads TGTGCCAGCAGCTTAAAGGCCGGGGAGCTGTTTTTT.

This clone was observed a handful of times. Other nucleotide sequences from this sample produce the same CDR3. CDR3 bases: TGTGCCTGGAGCGGTCAGAGCAATCAGCCCCAGCATTTT. Its translation: CAWSGQSNQPQHF. This rearrangement joins TRBV30 to TRBJ1-5; no reliable D call. The CDR3 contains 13 residues. V was clipped by 3 bases and J by 1 base, with 7 bases between them. The germline V gene has CDR1 GTSNPN and CDR2 SVGIG (reference sequence). The whole variable domain, filled in from reference TRBV30 and TRBJ1-5, reads SQTIHQWPATLVQPVGSPLSLECTVEGTSNPNLYWYRQAAGRGLQLLFYSVGIGQISSEVPQNLSASRPQDRQFILSSKKLLLSDSGFYLCAWSGQSNQPQHFGDGTRLSIL.

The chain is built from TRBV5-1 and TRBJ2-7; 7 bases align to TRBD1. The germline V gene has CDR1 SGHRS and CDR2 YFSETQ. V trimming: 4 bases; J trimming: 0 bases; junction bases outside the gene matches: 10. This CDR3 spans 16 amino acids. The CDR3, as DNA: TGCGCCAGCAGCCGCGCCGGGACAGTCTTCTCCTACGAGCAGTACTTC. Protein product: CASSRAGTVFSYEQYF.

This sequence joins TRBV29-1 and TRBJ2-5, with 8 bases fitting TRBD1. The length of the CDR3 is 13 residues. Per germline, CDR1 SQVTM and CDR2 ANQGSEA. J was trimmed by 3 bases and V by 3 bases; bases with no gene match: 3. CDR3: CSVETDREETQYF. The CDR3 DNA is TGCAGCGTTGAGACGGACAGGGAAGAGACCCAGTACTTC. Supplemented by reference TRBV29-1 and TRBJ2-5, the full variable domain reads SAVISQKPSRDICQRGTSLTIQCQVDSQVTMMFWYRQQPGQSLTLIATANQGSEATYESGFVIDKFPISRPNLTFSTLTVSNMSPEDSSIYLCSVETDREETQYFGPGTRLLVL.

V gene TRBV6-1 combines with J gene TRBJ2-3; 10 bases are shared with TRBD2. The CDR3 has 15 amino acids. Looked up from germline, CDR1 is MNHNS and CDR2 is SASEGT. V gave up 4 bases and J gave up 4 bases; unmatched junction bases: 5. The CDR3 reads CASSARLAGSDTQYF. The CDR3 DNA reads TGTGCCAGCAGTGCCCGACTAGCGGGTTCAGATACGCAGTATTTT.

The CDR3 spells CAWTKQGVGEQYF. CDR3 sequence (DNA): TGTGCCTGGACCAAACAGGGGGTCGGCGAGCAGTACTTC. This chain connects TRBV30 to TRBJ2-7; TRBD1 agrees at 8 bases. CDR3 length: 13 residues. The germline V gene has CDR1 GTSNPN and CDR2 SVGIG (reference sequence). The V gene end was trimmed by 4 bases and the J gene end by 6 bases; junction bases not matched to a gene: 8.

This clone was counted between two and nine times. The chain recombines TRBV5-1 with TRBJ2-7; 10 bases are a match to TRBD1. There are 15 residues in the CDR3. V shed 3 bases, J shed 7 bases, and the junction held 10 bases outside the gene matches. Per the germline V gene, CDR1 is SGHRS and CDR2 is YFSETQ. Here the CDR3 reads CASSSSGTGAWEQYF. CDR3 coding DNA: TGCGCCAGCAGCTCCTCCGGGACAGGGGCGTGGGAGCAGTACTTC.

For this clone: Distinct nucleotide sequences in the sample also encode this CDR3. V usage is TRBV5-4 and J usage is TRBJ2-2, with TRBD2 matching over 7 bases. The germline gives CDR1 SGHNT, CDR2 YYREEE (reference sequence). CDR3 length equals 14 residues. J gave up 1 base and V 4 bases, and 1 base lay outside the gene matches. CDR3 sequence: CASSPGGNTGELFF. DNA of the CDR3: TGTGCCAGCAGCCCGGGGGGGAACACCGGGGAGCTGTTTTTT.

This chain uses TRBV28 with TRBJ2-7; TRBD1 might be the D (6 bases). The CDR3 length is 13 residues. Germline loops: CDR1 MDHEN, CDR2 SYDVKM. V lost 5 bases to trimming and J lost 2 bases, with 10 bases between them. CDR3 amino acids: CASSQGYPYEQYF. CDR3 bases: TGTGCCAGCAGTCAGGGGTATCCCTACGAGCAGTACTTC.

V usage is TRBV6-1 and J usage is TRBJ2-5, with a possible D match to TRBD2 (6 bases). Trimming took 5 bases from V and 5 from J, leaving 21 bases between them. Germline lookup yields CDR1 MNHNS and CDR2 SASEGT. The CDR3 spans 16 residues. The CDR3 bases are TGTGCCAGCAGTAAAGGGCGACTAGTTGCGCCGGAGACCCAGTACTTC. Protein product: CASSKGRLVAPETQYF.